These 2 T cell receptor beta chains were sequenced from one sample in a study of beta chain features in type 1 diabetes. Reverse transcription of all isolated RNA meant that expressed TCRB transcripts were sequenced. Clones were read by immunoSEQ multiplex PCR, and TCRdb kept only the in-frame ones, dropping some. The sample shows roughly 240,000 clones, over 65% of them seen only once. Sample: naive CD4+ T cells from blood. The receptors here all came from a man aged 30-40 years in good health.

The gene calls are TRBV4-2 and TRBJ1-2; 7 bases map to TRBD1. Germline V gene data show CDR1 as LGHNA and CDR2 as YNFKEQ. The CDR3 totals 15 residues. J lost 1 base, V lost 2 bases, and 4 bases had no gene match. As DNA, the CDR3 is TGTGCCAGCAGCCAACCCGACAGGGATAACTATGGCTACACCTTC. This gives the protein CASSQPDRDNYGYTF.

Here the CDR3 DNA reads TGCAGCTATGGGACGGATCCCGCAGATACGCAGTATTTT. It specifies CSYGTDPADTQYF. V is TRBV29-1 and J is TRBJ2-3, with D possibly being TRBD1 or TRBD2 (5 bases each). In germline, CDR1 is SQVTM, CDR2 ANQGSEA. The CDR3 runs 13 residues. V gave up 8 bases and J gave up 4 bases, with 16 bases separating them.